The 6 T cell receptor beta chains given below trace back to one sample, sequenced in a study of blood T cell repertoires in COVID-19. The assay was immunoSEQ multiplex PCR, and TCRdb's table has in-frame clones only and misses some. The sample carries 200,000 to 300,000 clones, 65% to 90% recorded once. Input material: peripheral blood. Source of these receptors: a man between 25 and 39 years old with active or convalescent COVID-19.

The chain has TRBV7-3 and TRBJ2-1; 7 nucleotides agree with TRBD2. Germline V CDR1 and CDR2: SGHTA, FQGTGA. The length of the CDR3 is 12 residues. Trimming took 5 bases from V and 7 from J; bases not matched to a gene: 2. In DNA, the CDR3 is TGTGCCAGCAGCCCCGGGGGGAATGAGCAGTTCTTC. It is translated as CASSPGGNEQFF.

V usage is TRBV2 and J usage is TRBJ2-7; 8 positions match TRBD1. Germline loops: CDR1 SNHLY, CDR2 FYNNEI. The CDR3 totals 14 residues. The J segment lost 1 base and the V segment lost 6 bases, leaving 5 bases of the junction unmatched. The DNA of the CDR3 is TGTGCCAGCAGATGGCAGGGGGCTTCCTACGAGCAGTACTTC. Amino acids: CASRWQGASYEQYF.

This chain joins TRBV30 and TRBJ2-7; 8 bases map to TRBD2. The CDR3 totals 14 residues. CDR1 and CDR2 from the germline V gene are GTSNPN and SVGIG (reference sequence). The V and J ends lost 5 bases and 3 bases, in that order; junction bases with no gene match: 9. CDR3 sequence reads: CAWGAGGPLYEQYF. As DNA, the CDR3 is TGTGCCTGGGGGGCGGGGGGACCGCTCTACGAGCAGTACTTC.

V and J are TRBV4-3 and TRBJ2-2; no definite D call. The V gene's germline CDR1 is LGHNA and CDR2 YSLEER. The CDR3 is made up of 16 amino acids. Trimming removed 0 bases at V and 0 bases at J, with 8 bases between. CDR3: CASSQDRFANTGELFF. The CDR3 DNA sequence: TGCGCCAGCAGCCAAGACAGATTCGCGAACACCGGGGAGCTGTTTTTT.

The chain uses TRBV29-1 and TRBJ2-1; TRBD2 agrees at 8 bases. The CDR3 loop spans 16 amino acids. Trimming took 3 bases from V and 2 from J; bases not matched to a gene: 9. The V gene's germline CDR1 is SQVTM and CDR2 ANQGSEA. The CDR3 loop reads CSVDEVGAGAYNEQFF. The CDR3 DNA reads TGCAGCGTTGACGAGGTGGGAGCGGGGGCCTACAATGAGCAGTTCTTC.

J is TRBJ2-7 and V is TRBV5-5, with 7 nucleotides matching TRBD1. The CDR3 consists of 15 residues. Germline V gene sequence: CDR1 SGHKS, CDR2 YYEKEE (reference sequence). V lost 2 bases, J lost 7 bases, and 12 bases stayed unmatched. The CDR3 DNA follows: TGTGCCAGCAGCTTCTCTGCCCAGGGGGAAACGGAGCAGTACTTC. Translating gives CASSFSAQGETEQYF. Full variable domain (rest looked up from reference TRBV5-5 and TRBJ2-7): DAGVTQSPTHLIKTRGQQVTLRCSPISGHKSVSWYQQVLGQGPQFIFQYYEKEERGRGNFPDRFSARQFPNYSSELNVNALLLGDSALYLCASSFSAQGETEQYFGPGTRLTVT.